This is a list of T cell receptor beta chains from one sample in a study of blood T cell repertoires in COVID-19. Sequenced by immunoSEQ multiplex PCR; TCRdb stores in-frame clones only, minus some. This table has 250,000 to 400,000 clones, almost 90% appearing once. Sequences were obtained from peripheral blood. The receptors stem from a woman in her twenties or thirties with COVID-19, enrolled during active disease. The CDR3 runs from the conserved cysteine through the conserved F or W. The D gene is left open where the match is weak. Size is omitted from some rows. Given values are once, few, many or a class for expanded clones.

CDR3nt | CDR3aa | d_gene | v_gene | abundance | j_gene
TGCGCCAGCAGCCCCGACAGGGGGAACACCGGGGAGCTGTTTTTT | CASSPDRGNTGELFF | TRBD1 | TRBV5-1 | . | TRBJ2-2
TGTGCCAGCAGCCCCGAGGGTTCCACTGAAGCTTTCTTT | CASSPEGSTEAFF | . | TRBV9 | . | TRBJ1-1
TGTGCCAGTGGACAGGGAAAGAAGTATTTT | CASGQGKKYF | TRBD1 | TRBV19 | . | TRBJ2-3
TGTGCCAGCAGTTTGGAGGGGAACACTGAAGCTTTCTTT | CASSLEGNTEAFF | . | TRBV27 | . | TRBJ1-1
TGTGCCAGCAGCCATACCCCCAGGGTAGGTAATGAAAAACTGTTTTTT | CASSHTPRVGNEKLFF | . | TRBV3-1/TRBV3-2 | . | TRBJ1-4
TGTGCCAGCAGCCAAGAAGCTCATTCGGGACAGGCGGACTATGGCTACACCTTC | CASSQEAHSGQADYGYTF | TRBD1 | TRBV14 | . | TRBJ1-2
TGTGCCACCAGCAGAGCGGGGTATACCTACGAGCAGTACTTC | CATSRAGYTYEQYF | . | TRBV15 | . | TRBJ2-7
TGTGCCAGCAGCTTGGAAGGGGGCACTGAAGCTTTCTTT | CASSLEGGTEAFF | . | TRBV5-4 | few | TRBJ1-1
TGTGCCAGCAGTAGACTAGCGGGTCTCCACAATGAGCAGTTCTTC | CASSRLAGLHNEQFF | TRBD2 | TRBV6-5 | . | TRBJ2-1
TGTGTCAGAAGCTTAGAGACAGAGAACACTGAAGCTTTCTTT | CVRSLETENTEAFF | . | TRBV7-5 | . | TRBJ1-1
TGTGCCAGCAGCCAAGAGGACAGGGCATCCGAGCAGTACTTC | CASSQEDRASEQYF | TRBD1 | TRBV3-1/TRBV3-2 | once | TRBJ2-7
TGTGCCAGCAGCCCCGATAGCACTGAAGCTTTCTTT | CASSPDSTEAFF | . | TRBV7-9 | once | TRBJ1-1
TGTGCCAGCAGCTTAGGGTTGGGGGGTAGGACTGAAGCTTTCTTT | CASSLGLGGRTEAFF | . | TRBV7-9 | . | TRBJ1-1
TGTGCCAGCAGCCCCCCGGGACTAGCGGTTCCAGATACGCAGTATTTT | CASSPPGLAVPDTQYF | TRBD2 | TRBV7-9 | . | TRBJ2-3
TGTGCCAGCAGCTTGGCGAGGGTTAAGGACACCATATATTTT | CASSLARVKDTIYF | . | TRBV5-6 | . | TRBJ1-3
TGTGCCAGCAGCCGGGACAGTCAAGAGACCCAGTACTTC | CASSRDSQETQYF | TRBD1 | TRBV5-6 | . | TRBJ2-5
TGTGCCAGTAGTATAGCACAGACCTACGAGCAGTACTTC | CASSIAQTYEQYF | . | TRBV19 | . | TRBJ2-7
TGTGCCTACACGACGGGCTACGAGCAGTACTTC | CAYTTGYEQYF | . | TRBV30 | once | TRBJ2-7
TGTGCCAGCTCACCAGGCATCGAGGTCCAGGGGTCCTACGAGCAGTACTTC | CASSPGIEVQGSYEQYF | . | TRBV18 | few | TRBJ2-7
TGCGCCAGCAGCTCCGCCGGACAGGGAGTAGGGTCACCCCTCCACTTT | CASSSAGQGVGSPLHF | TRBD1 | TRBV5-1 | . | TRBJ1-6
TGTGCTAGTGCGCGGGTCAGCGGTCCTAGCACAGATACGCAGTATTTT | CASARVSGPSTDTQYF | . | TRBV12-5 | . | TRBJ2-3
TGCGCCAGCAGCTTAGGAGGGGAGGTCTACGAGCAGTACTTC | CASSLGGEVYEQYF | . | TRBV5-1 | . | TRBJ2-7
TGTGCCAGCTCACCTCTTTCACTAGATTCTAGTGAGCAGTTCTTC | CASSPLSLDSSEQFF | . | TRBV18 | . | TRBJ2-1
TGCAGCGGGCAACCAACAGGGGAGGACACTGAAGCTTTCTTT | CSGQPTGEDTEAFF | TRBD1 | TRBV29-1 | . | TRBJ1-1
TGCAGCGTCGACCTAGCGGGAGTCATAGGGGAGCAGTACTTC | CSVDLAGVIGEQYF | TRBD2 | TRBV29-1 | . | TRBJ2-7